Listed here are 8 T cell receptor beta chains from one sample, sequenced in a study of T cell responses to AZD1222 COVID-19 vaccine (TCRdb year 2021). The sample's time point label, in plain terms: about 28 days (+/-7) after the second vaccine dose. Libraries were constructed by the immunoSEQ multiplex PCR assay. In TCRdb, the immuneACCESS table is reduced to in-frame sequences with V and J assigned. These tables do not hold every clone; where another copy was compared, an unresolved V gene accounts for under half, and the others remain unexplained. The sample has roughly 90,000 clones on record, around nine tenths of them singletons. The top ten clones comprise 5.3% of the sample. Sequencing used peripheral blood, obtained 28 days after the second AZD1222 dose. Receptors originate from an adult who received the AZD1222 COVID-19 vaccine.

In its sample, this clone was seen a few times. The V and J genes are TRBV5-6 and TRBJ2-7; D ambiguous. The length of the CDR3 is 14 residues. The V and J ends lost 2 bases and 2 bases respectively, with 11 bases between them. Looked up from germline, CDR1 is SGHDT and CDR2 is YYEEEE. CDR3 amino acids: CASSLSPGTYEQYV. As DNA, the CDR3 is TGTGCCAGCAGCTTAAGCCCGGGTACCTACGAGCAGTACGTC.

J is TRBJ2-5 and V is TRBV2, with TRBD2 matching over 8 bases. V gave up 3 bases and J gave up 4 bases; unmatched junction bases: 1. The germline CDR1 and CDR2 sequences are SNHLY and FYNNEI. CDR3 length equals 13 residues. DNA for the CDR3: TGTGCCAGCAGTGACGGGGGGGCAGAGACCCAGTACTTC. Its protein is CASSDGGAETQYF.

This clone came up once. V usage is TRBV28 and J usage is TRBJ2-7, with a weak D call TRBD2 (6 bases). From germline, CDR1 is MDHEN and CDR2 SYDVKM. This CDR3 is 10 amino acids long. V lost 7 bases, J lost 7 bases, and 8 bases lay in between. This CDR3 reads CASMGGEQYF. The CDR3 coding sequence is TGTGCCAGCATGGGAGGTGAGCAGTACTTC.

V gene TRBV16 combines with J gene TRBJ1-1; a possible D gene is TRBD1 (5 bases). The CDR3 has 15 residues. V lost 4 bases and J lost 9, with 21 bases in between. Germline assignment: CDR1 KGHSY and CDR2 FQNENV. The CDR3 DNA sequence: TGTGCCAGCAGCCCCCTCGGCGAACCCGGGACGAAAGCTTTCTTT. Residues: CASSPLGEPGTKAFF.

This clone was detected only once. The V call is TRBV19, the J call TRBJ1-5; D ambiguous. V was cut by 3 bases and J by 1 base, with 7 bases left in between. Germline values: CDR1 LNHDA, CDR2 SQIVND (reference sequence). The CDR3 has 14 residues. CDR3 in DNA: TGTGCCAGTAGTATTACCAGGAGCAATCAGCCCCAGCATTTT. This gives the protein CASSITRSNQPQHF.

This clone appeared a single time. The V gene is TRBV27, the J gene TRBJ2-1, with a tentative D call TRBD2 (5 bases). The V end was cut by 4 bases, the J end by 3 bases, with 10 bases between. Germline V gives CDR1 MNHEY, CDR2 SMNVEV (reference sequence). The CDR3 is 14 amino acids. CDR3 in DNA: TGTGCCAGCAGTTCTATGGACTTCTACAATGAGCAGTTCTTC. Protein: CASSSMDFYNEQFF.

Only a few counts were recorded for this clone. The chain recombines TRBV6-5 with TRBJ1-3; D not certain. Trimming took off 10 bases at V and 0 bases at J, with 13 bases between the two ends. Looked up from germline, CDR1 is MNHEY and CDR2 is SVGAGI. The CDR3 has 14 residues. The CDR3 loop reads CATSGKTSGNTIYF. The CDR3 nucleotides read TGTGCCACCTCTGGCAAAACCTCTGGAAACACCATATATTTT.

The genes are TRBV6-6 and TRBJ1-3; 9 bases line up with TRBD1. The length of the CDR3 is 15 residues. The V segment lost 5 bases and the J segment 3 bases; nucleotides outside the gene matches: 5. Germline CDR1 MNHNY, CDR2 SVGAGI (reference sequence). In DNA form, the CDR3 reads TGTGCCAGCAGTGACAGGGGGTGGGGTGGAAACACCATATATTTT. It translates to CASSDRGWGGNTIYF.